A selection of T cell receptor beta chains follows, all from one sample in a study of blood T cell repertoires in COVID-19. Profiling relied on immunoSEQ multiplex PCR, and the TCRdb table lists in-frame clones only, not all of them. Of some 80,000 clones in the sample, around 80% were seen once. The specimen was peripheral blood. The receptors shown here come from a woman aged 40 to 50 with active or convalescent COVID-19. CDR3s include the opening cysteine and the closing phenylalanine or tryptophan. The order of the fields is D gene, V gene, clone size, J gene, CDR3 DNA, CDR3 protein. The D gene is left open where the match is weak. Clone size is stated in some rows and not others, as once, few, many or a class when expanded.

D: NA; V: TRBV25-1; size: few; J: TRBJ2-1; DNA: TGTGCCAGCAGCCCCTCGGGGGTGGGACTCAATGAGCAGTTCTTC; CDR3: CASSPSGVGLNEQFF
D: NA; V: TRBV28; size: NA; J: TRBJ2-4; DNA: TGTGCCAGCAGACTTGAGGGTTTGGAGTACTTC; CDR3: CASRLEGLEYF
D: TRBD1; V: TRBV5-1; size: once; J: TRBJ2-3; DNA: TGCGCCAGCAGCTTGGTTCCGGGACAGGGGGTGGTTACAGATACGCAGTATTTT; CDR3: CASSLVPGQGVVTDTQYF
D: NA; V: TRBV18; size: NA; J: TRBJ1-5; DNA: TGTGCCAGCTCACAGGGGGAGACCCAGCCCCAGCATTTT; CDR3: CASSQGETQPQHF
D: NA; V: TRBV6-1; size: NA; J: TRBJ2-2; DNA: TGTGCCAGCAGTGAAGCGGGAGCGGCCGGGGAGCTGTTTTTT; CDR3: CASSEAGAAGELFF
D: NA; V: TRBV5-1; size: NA; J: TRBJ1-1; DNA: TGCGCCAGCAGCCTTGGCGGAGAGAACACTGAAGCTTTCTTT; CDR3: CASSLGGENTEAFF
D: NA; V: TRBV5-1; size: NA; J: TRBJ1-2; DNA: TGCGCCAGCAGCTTGTCTTGGGCAGGACAGAATGGCTACACCTTC; CDR3: CASSLSWAGQNGYTF
D: TRBD1; V: TRBV12-3/TRBV12-4; size: NA; J: TRBJ1-5; DNA: TGTGCCAGCAGTCCGGACAGGAGCCAGCCCCAGCATTTT; CDR3: CASSPDRSQPQHF
D: NA; V: TRBV6-5; size: NA; J: TRBJ1-3; DNA: TGTGCCAGCACCCGAACGGGGGGAAACACCATATATTTT; CDR3: CASTRTGGNTIYF
D: TRBD2; V: TRBV27; size: NA; J: TRBJ2-1; DNA: TGTGCCAGCAGGGGACTAGCGGGAGGCAATGAGCAGTTCTTC; CDR3: CASRGLAGGNEQFF
D: NA; V: TRBV18; size: few; J: TRBJ2-3; DNA: TGTGCCAGCTCACCAGGCGGCTCTAGCACAGATACGCAGTATTTT; CDR3: CASSPGGSSTDTQYF
D: NA; V: TRBV19; size: NA; J: TRBJ2-2; DNA: TGTGCCAGTAGTGCAATCGGGACATTGAGCCTCGGGGAGCTGTTTTTT; CDR3: CASSAIGTLSLGELFF
D: NA; V: TRBV15; size: NA; J: TRBJ2-1; DNA: TGTGCCACCAGCAGATTGGGGGCCGTCTCCTACAATGAGCAGTTCTTC; CDR3: CATSRLGAVSYNEQFF
D: NA; V: TRBV7-9; size: few; J: TRBJ2-7; DNA: TGTGCCAGCAGCTTATCAGCCACAGGGCCCCGCTACGAGCAGTACTTC; CDR3: CASSLSATGPRYEQYF
D: NA; V: TRBV18; size: NA; J: TRBJ1-3; DNA: TGTGCCAGCTCACCACTCGCCCCACAGAGCTCTGGAAACACCATATATTTT; CDR3: CASSPLAPQSSGNTIYF
D: TRBD2; V: TRBV6-5; size: NA; J: TRBJ2-7; DNA: TGTGCCAGCAGACTCGGGAGGTCTAGCTCCTACGAGCAGTACTTC; CDR3: CASRLGRSSSYEQYF
D: TRBD1; V: TRBV5-4; size: NA; J: TRBJ2-1; DNA: TGTGCCAGCAGCTTAGCAGGACAGGTGAGCTCCTACAATGAGCAGTTCTTC; CDR3: CASSLAGQVSSYNEQFF